This T cell receptor beta chain was identified during a study of T-cell memory formation after mild COVID-19. This clonotype was seen a few times. From the 5' RACE reads, TCRdb called clonotypes with MiXCR, one entry per CDR3 protein. The repertoire holds approximately 230,000 distinct CDR3 sequences, approximately 16% seen once, with about 4% in the top ten. The CDR3 is 12 amino acids. Germline CDR1 and CDR2: MNHEY and SVGEGT. Trimming pared 6 bases from V and 5 bases from J, leaving 10 bases between. Sequences were obtained from PBMCs or a T cell subset sorted from them (not recorded which). The chain couples TRBV6-2 or TRBV6-3 to TRBJ2-5; D is unresolved. The TCR was taken from a man between 18 and 29 years old who had mild COVID-19 (a few samples of this study predate the infection). Cell type and time point are not known. CDR3 DNA sequence: TGTGCCAGCAGATCGAATGGGGAGACCCAGTACTTC. This translates into CASRSNGETQYF.